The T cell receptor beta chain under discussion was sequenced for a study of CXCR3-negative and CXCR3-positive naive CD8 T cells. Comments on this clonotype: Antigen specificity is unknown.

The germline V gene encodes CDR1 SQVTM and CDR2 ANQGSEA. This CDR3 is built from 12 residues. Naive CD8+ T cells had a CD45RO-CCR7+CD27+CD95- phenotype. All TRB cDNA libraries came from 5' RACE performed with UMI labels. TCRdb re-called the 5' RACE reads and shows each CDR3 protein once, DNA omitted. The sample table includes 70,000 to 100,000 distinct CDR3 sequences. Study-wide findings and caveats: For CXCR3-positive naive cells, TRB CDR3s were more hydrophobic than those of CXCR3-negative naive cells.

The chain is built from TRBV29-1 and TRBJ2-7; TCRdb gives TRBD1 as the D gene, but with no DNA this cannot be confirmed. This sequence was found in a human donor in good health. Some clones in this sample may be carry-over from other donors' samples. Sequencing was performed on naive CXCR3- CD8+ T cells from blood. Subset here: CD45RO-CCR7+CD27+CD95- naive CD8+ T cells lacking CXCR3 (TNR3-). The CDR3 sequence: CSVGDRGREQYF.